The sequence of this T cell receptor beta chain was determined in a study of blood T cell repertoires in COVID-19 (dated by TCRdb to the early 2020s). With respect to the entire study: Samples covering the acute and convalescent phases of COVID-19 were provided by collaborators in the United States, Italy and Spain. The material from the prospective study consisted of cDNA or gDNA derived from T cells, B-cell-depleted T cells, or PBMCs. HLA class I and class II types, where available, came from metadata supplied by the sample provider rather than from assay-based typing. Sample metadata almost always included a de-identified subject ID, COVID-19 status, age in years and sex. Samples were obtained from the ongoing ImmuneRACE study (first 160 participants) and from approximately 1,200 subjects provided by 6 global collaborators. A freely available public database, intended as a resource for researchers studying the immune response to SARS-CoV-2, is where the repertoires were released. Subjects who had been exposed to COVID-19, were actively infected with it, or had recovered from it provided the deeply sampled blood TCRbeta repertoires that made up the dataset. Broader findings and caveats from the paper: The quantity of clinical and demographic metadata differed by source and by participant and was supplied without curation.

The collaborating institutions used their own protocols to collect whole blood in K2EDTA tubes. Collaborator samples were shipped for TCRbeta analysis as frozen whole blood, isolated PBMCs, or DNA extracted from either sample type. The immunoSEQ Assay, a bias-controlled multiplex PCR, was used to amplify TCRbeta CDR3 regions from genomic DNA. Turning to the authors' computational methods: Nucleated cell counts per sample were estimated from amplification of reference gene primers within the assay. To quantify the absolute abundance of each unique TCRbeta CDR3 rearrangement, sequence reads were collapsed and filtered. Productive Simpson clonality was computed per sample as the square root of Simpson's diversity index over productive rearrangements. TCRdb provides this immuneACCESS table in a form limited to in-frame rearrangements. Some clones are lacking; in checked studies, under half of them reflect an unresolved V gene, and why the rest are absent is not known. The V and J calls and clone size come from that table; D and trimming were worked out from the DNA. Across this sample there are some 200,000 clones, with just over 85% seen only once. The ten largest account for roughly 5.7% of the sample.

For this clone: Its antigen is currently not known. No qualities accompany the bases; no much larger clone lies one base away.

V is pared back by 2 bases and J by 4 bases, with 12 bases lying between the germline termini. The germline V gene yields SQVTM for CDR1 and ANQGSEA for CDR2. There are 13 amino acids in the CDR3, from cysteine to phenylalanine inclusive. Here the CDR3 DNA is all that survives: 39 bases in frame from base 1. This receptor was taken from an older man with acute or convalescent COVID-19. The V and J genes are TRBV29-1 and TRBJ2-7, with TRBD1 tentatively as D gene (5 bases match). Sequences were obtained from peripheral blood. DNA sequence: TGCAGCGTTGAACCCAGGGTAGATTACGAGCAGTACTTC. Translated, this is CSVEPRVDYEQYF.